This T cell receptor beta chain was captured in a study of vaccination effects on CD4 cells after COVID-19. Study context: All study participants received two doses of BNT162b2 or mRNA-1273 vaccine.

V dropped 0 bases and J dropped 2 bases, with 14 bases sitting between them. Germline loops: CDR1 LGHNA, CDR2 YSLEER. The CDR3 consists of 16 residues. Antigen-specific CD4+ T cells were first expanded with viral peptide pools by the ViraFEST assay and only then sequenced. On roughly day 10 of culture, CD4+ T cells were separated out. SARS-CoV-2 infected the person between March and December 2020, as confirmed by PCR. Assay: immunoSEQ multiplex PCR; the TCRdb copy retains only in-frame clones and omits some. Found here are under 25,000 clones, 74% of them singletons; the top ten hold approximately 16%. Remarks on this clone: Its antigen is undetermined.

V gene TRBV4-3 combines with J gene TRBJ2-7; D remains unclear. The source of this sequence is a human donor who had a prior SARS-CoV-2 infection. The sample was CD4+ T cells from PBMCs cultured with SARS-CoV-2 spike peptides, taken before COVID-19 vaccination. CDR3 DNA sequence: TGCGCCAGCAGCCAAGATTATCGGAGCCTGACCTACGAGCAGTACTTC. Translated, it gives CASSQDYRSLTYEQYF.